The 21 T cell receptor beta chains given below trace back to one sample, sequenced in a study of T cell changes during pregnancy in multiple sclerosis. Libraries were prepared by immunoSEQ multiplex PCR; TCRdb keeps only in-frame clonotypes and omits some of them. The profile covers roughly 120,000 clones, with approximately 95% appearing a single time and roughly 6.2% taken by the ten largest. Material: peripheral blood, obtained before pregnancy. The receptor set was obtained from a female donor with multiple sclerosis, enrolled in a pregnancy study.

The V call is TRBV19, the J call TRBJ1-1, with D perhaps TRBD1 (5 bases). Germline CDR1 and CDR2: LNHDA and SQIVND (reference sequence). This CDR3 has 14 residues. The ends were cut back, 3 bases at V and 1 base at J, with 9 bases in the middle. The CDR3 DNA reads as TGTGCCAGTAGTATGTTGCAGGGGAACACTGAAGCTTTCTTT. Its translation is CASSMLQGNTEAFF.

The J gene is TRBJ2-1, the V gene TRBV2; D may be TRBD2 (7 bases). The CDR3 extends over 13 amino acids. The ends were cut back, 8 bases at V and 7 bases at J, with 15 bases in the middle. Germline CDR1 and CDR2: SNHLY and FYNNEI. Here the CDR3 reads CASRLGGGNEQFF. As DNA, the CDR3 is TGTGCCAGCCGTTTAGGGGGGGGTAATGAGCAGTTCTTC.

This rearrangement joins TRBV14 to TRBJ2-1; the D is unclear. This CDR3 comprises 13 residues. V lost 1 base and J lost 6, with 7 bases in between. Germline CDR1 is SGHDN and CDR2 is FVKESK. The CDR3 loop is CASSQVLFNEQFF. The CDR3 region has the DNA TGTGCCAGCAGCCAAGTCCTCTTCAATGAGCAGTTCTTC.

The chain links TRBV5-1 to TRBJ2-7, with a tentative D call TRBD1 (5 bases). V was clipped by 5 bases and J by 9 bases, with 12 bases between them. This CDR3 is 11 amino acids long. Germline lookup yields CDR1 SGHRS and CDR2 YFSETQ. The CDR3 DNA is TGCGCCAGCAGAGGCAGTCAGGGGCAGTACTTC. Its protein product is CASRGSQGQYF.

The rearrangement uses TRBV27 and TRBJ2-2, with 7 nucleotides matching TRBD1. Trimming removed 5 bases from V and 5 bases from J; junction bases left unmatched: 14. This CDR3 contains 17 residues. Germline loops: CDR1 MNHEY, CDR2 SMNVEV (reference sequence). In DNA, the CDR3 is TGTGCCAGCAGTGCCTTCGGGACAGACTTACCAACCGGGGAGCTGTTTTTT. This codes for CASSAFGTDLPTGELFF.

This clone was counted a single time. This chain connects TRBV6-6 to TRBJ1-6, with D possibly matching TRBD1 (6 bases). The CDR3 is 16 amino acids. Trimming removed 6 bases at V and 5 bases at J, with 17 bases between. Per the germline V gene, CDR1 is MNHNY and CDR2 is SVGAGI (reference sequence). The CDR3 coding sequence is TGTGCCAGCAGCCACCCGGGGAGGGGGAATAATTCACCCCTCCACTTT. It yields the protein CASSHPGRGNNSPLHF.

Worth noting for this clone: The same CDR3 can be traced to other DNA sequences in this sample. The rearrangement joins TRBV5-4 to TRBJ2-5; no definite D call. Looked up from germline, CDR1 is SGHNT and CDR2 is YYREEE (reference sequence). CDR3 size: 13 residues. V was cut by 0 bases and J by 1 base, with 4 bases left in between. CDR3 coding DNA: TGTGCCAGCAGCTTGGACAGCCAAGAGACCCAGTACTTC. Amino acid sequence: CASSLDSQETQYF.

The V gene is TRBV6-5, the J gene TRBJ1-2; maybe TRBD1 (5 bases). With 5 bases removed from V and 5 bases from J, the gap between germline ends came to 12 bases. The CDR3 loop spans 13 amino acids. Germline V gene lookup returns CDR1 MNHEY and CDR2 SVGAGI. CDR3 bases: TGTGCCAGCAGTCCTCAGGGTGGGTATGGCTACACCTTC. Its protein product is CASSPQGGYGYTF.

The table lists this clone with a few counts. The J gene is TRBJ1-2, the V gene TRBV2; no clear D. This CDR3 has 14 amino acids. V dropped 4 bases and J dropped 4 bases, with 13 bases sitting between them. The germline V gene has CDR1 SNHLY and CDR2 FYNNEI. The CDR3: CASSARRESYGYTF. The CDR3 region has the DNA TGTGCCAGCAGTGCCCGGAGGGAGTCCTATGGCTACACCTTC.

J is TRBJ2-5 and V is TRBV7-3; TRBD2 matches at 13 bases. The length of the CDR3 is 16 residues. The germline CDR1 and CDR2 sequences are SGHTA and FQGTGA. The V segment lost 4 bases and the J segment 5 bases; nucleotides outside the gene matches: 7. In DNA form, the CDR3 reads TGTGCCAGCAGCTCCCGGACTAGCGGGGGACGGGAGACCCAGTACTTC. It yields the protein CASSSRTSGGRETQYF. Full variable domain (outside the CDR3, taken from reference TRBV7-3 and TRBJ2-5): GAGVSQTPSNKVTEKGKYVELRCDPISGHTALYWYRQSLGQGPEFLIYFQGTGAADDSGLPNDRFFAVRPEGSVSTLKIQRTERGDSAVYLCASSSRTSGGRETQYFGPGTRLLVL.

V usage is TRBV7-9 and J usage is TRBJ2-6; the D is unclear. Trimming took off 3 bases at V and 0 bases at J, with 6 bases between the two ends. The CDR3 contains 15 residues. Germline CDR1 and CDR2: SEHNR and FQNEAQ (reference sequence). The DNA of the CDR3 is TGTGCCAGCAGCTTTGGGCCCTCTGGGGCCAACGTCCTGACTTTC. It translates to CASSFGPSGANVLTF.

This clone has a single count. The V and J genes are TRBV9 and TRBJ2-5, with 10 nucleotides matching TRBD2. The CDR3 is 14 amino acids. V shed 4 bases, J shed 5 bases, and the junction held 5 bases outside the gene matches. The germline CDR1 and CDR2 sequences are SGDLS and YYNGEE. This CDR3 reads CASSLSGGKETQYF. CDR3 coding DNA: TGTGCCAGCAGCCTTAGCGGGGGGAAGGAGACCCAGTACTTC. The variable domain in full, with the rest retrieved from reference TRBV9 and TRBJ2-5, is DSGVTQTPKHLITATGQRVTLRCSPRSGDLSVYWYQQSLDQGLQFLIQYYNGEERAKGNILERFSAQQFPDLHSELNLSSLELGDSALYFCASSLSGGKETQYFGPGTRLLVL.

A single count supports this clone. The V and J genes are TRBV30 and TRBJ1-2; 12 bases are a match to TRBD1. Trimming cost V 2 bases and J 8 bases; bases outside gene matches: 6. CDR3 size: 14 residues. The V gene's germline CDR1 is GTSNPN and CDR2 SVGIG (reference sequence). The CDR3 loop reads CAWSSTGQGAGYTF. The CDR3 DNA follows: TGTGCCTGGAGTTCAACGGGACAGGGGGCAGGCTACACCTTC.

The V call is TRBV10-2, the J call TRBJ1-6; no firm D call. Germline V gives CDR1 WSHSY, CDR2 SAAADI. The V end was cut by 10 bases, the J end by 2 bases, with 9 bases between. The CDR3 is made up of 13 amino acids. This CDR3 is CATSSTYNSPLHF. For the CDR3, the DNA is TGCGCCACCTCGAGTACCTATAATTCACCCCTCCACTTT.

A single count supports this clone. As DNA, the CDR3 is TGTGCCAGCTCACCACCGCAGGGGGCCCTCTCCTACAATGAGCAGTTCTTC. This encodes CASSPPQGALSYNEQFF. The V call is TRBV18, the J call TRBJ2-1, with TRBD1 identical over 8 bases. Germline assignment: CDR1 KGHSH and CDR2 LQKENI. V gave up 0 bases and J gave up 0 bases; unmatched junction bases: 4. The CDR3 totals 17 residues.

The V gene is TRBV9, the J gene TRBJ2-2; D possibly corresponds to TRBD1 (5 bases). The V and J ends lost 3 bases and 9 bases respectively, with 18 bases between them. The CDR3 is 15 residues long. Germline CDR1 and CDR2: SGDLS and YYNGEE. This CDR3 is CASSGGPYPTRELFF. The CDR3, as DNA: TGTGCCAGCAGCGGGGGCCCGTATCCTACCAGGGAGCTGTTTTTT.

J is TRBJ1-4 and V is TRBV10-3; D is possibly TRBD1 (6 bases). CDR3 length equals 15 residues. Trimming took off 2 bases at V and 2 bases at J, with 9 bases between the two ends. Germline V gene data show CDR1 as ENHRY and CDR2 as SYGVKD. The CDR3 DNA follows: TGTGCCATCAGTGAGCAGGGGACGACTAATGAAAAACTGTTTTTT. It translates to CAISEQGTTNEKLFF.

The sample holds one count of this clone. The chain combines TRBV11-2 with TRBJ2-7, with no clear D. The V gene's germline CDR1 is SGHAT and CDR2 FQNNGV. V was shortened by 0 bases and J by 5 bases, with 11 bases between the two germline ends. This CDR3 has 14 amino acids. The chain's CDR3 is CASSLDQILHEQYF. The CDR3 DNA reads as TGTGCCAGCAGCTTAGATCAGATCCTCCACGAGCAGTACTTC.

This sequence joins TRBV20-1 and TRBJ1-1; TRBD1 aligns across 8 bases. Germline V lookup: CDR1 DFQATT, CDR2 SNEGSKA (reference sequence). Germline trimming cut 1 base from V and 10 bases from J; bases unmatched to any gene: 2. The CDR3 consists of 11 residues. The CDR3 nucleotides read TGCAGTGCTAGAGGGACAGGGTTAGCTTTCTTT. The encoded protein is CSARGTGLAFF.

The rearrangement uses TRBV9 and TRBJ1-5; no clear D. This CDR3 is built from 14 residues. V lost 0 bases and J lost 7, with 11 bases in between. The germline V gene has CDR1 SGDLS and CDR2 YYNGEE. For the CDR3, the DNA is TGTGCCAGCAGCGTAGGGAGTGAACGGCAGCCCCAGCATTTT. Residues: CASSVGSERQPQHF.

V usage is TRBV28 and J usage is TRBJ1-2, with a possible D match to TRBD1 (6 bases). V lost 1 base, J lost 8 bases, and 17 bases lay in between. This CDR3 comprises 15 residues. In germline, CDR1 is MDHEN, CDR2 SYDVKM. CDR3 amino acids: CASSLLLQGVLGYTF. Here the CDR3 DNA reads TGTGCCAGCAGTTTATTATTACAGGGTGTACTCGGCTACACCTTC.